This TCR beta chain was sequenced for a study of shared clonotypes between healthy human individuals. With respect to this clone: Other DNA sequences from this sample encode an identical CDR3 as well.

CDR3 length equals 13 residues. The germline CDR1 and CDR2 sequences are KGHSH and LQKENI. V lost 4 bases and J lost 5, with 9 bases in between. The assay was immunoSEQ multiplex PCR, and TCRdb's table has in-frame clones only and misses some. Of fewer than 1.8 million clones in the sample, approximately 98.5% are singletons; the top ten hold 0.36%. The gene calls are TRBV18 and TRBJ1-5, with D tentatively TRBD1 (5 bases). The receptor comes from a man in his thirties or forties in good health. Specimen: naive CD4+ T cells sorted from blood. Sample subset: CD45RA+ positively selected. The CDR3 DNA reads TGTGCCAGCTCACAGGGGCGAGATCAGCCCCAGCATTTT. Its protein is CASSQGRDQPQHF.